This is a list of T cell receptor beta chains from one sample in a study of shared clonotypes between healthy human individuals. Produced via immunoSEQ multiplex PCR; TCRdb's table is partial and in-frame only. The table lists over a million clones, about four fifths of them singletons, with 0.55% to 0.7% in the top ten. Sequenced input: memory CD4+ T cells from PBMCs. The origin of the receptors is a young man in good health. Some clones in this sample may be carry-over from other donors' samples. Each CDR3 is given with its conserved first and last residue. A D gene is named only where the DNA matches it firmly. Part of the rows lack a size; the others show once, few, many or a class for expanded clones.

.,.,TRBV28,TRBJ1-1,TGTGCCAGTGAAGTGGGGGGCGCGAGTTACACTGAAGCTTTCTTT,CASEVGGASYTEAFF
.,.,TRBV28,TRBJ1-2,TGTGCCAGCAGTTTTCCGACAGAGTTATATGGCTACACCTTC,CASSFPTELYGYTF
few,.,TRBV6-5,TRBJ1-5,TGTGCCAGCAGTTACGGAGGGGGGGGCAATCAGCCCCAGCATTTT,CASSYGGGGNQPQHF
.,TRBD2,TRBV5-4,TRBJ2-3,TGTGCCAGCAGCTTGCGTCTAGCGGGAGCGGTAGATACGCAGTATTTT,CASSLRLAGAVDTQYF
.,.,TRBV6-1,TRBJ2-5,TGTGCCAGCCGGCTTGACCCTCCTGGGGAGCAGTACTTC,CASRLDPPGEQYF
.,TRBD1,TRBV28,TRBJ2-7,TGTGCCAGCAGTCTCCCCGTTACAGGGGGCAACGAGCAGTACTTC,CASSLPVTGGNEQYF
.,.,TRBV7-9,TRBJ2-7,TGTGCCAGCAGCCTGGGACAAAGTGCGCTCGACGAGCAGTACTTC,CASSLGQSALDEQYF
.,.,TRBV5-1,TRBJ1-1,TGCGCCAGCAGCCTGGACGGCCAAAACACTGAAGCTTTCTTT,CASSLDGQNTEAFF
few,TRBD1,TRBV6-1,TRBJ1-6,TGTGCCAGCAGTGGTTCAGGGGGCTCCTATAATTCACCCCTCCACTTT,CASSGSGGSYNSPLHF
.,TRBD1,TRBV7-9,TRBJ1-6,TGTGCCAGCAGATCTTGGGACAGGTCGAGTTCACCCCTCCACTTT,CASRSWDRSSSPLHF
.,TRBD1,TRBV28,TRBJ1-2,TGTGCCAGCAGTTCACCGGGACAGGGGGCTGGTTATGGCTACACCTTC,CASSSPGQGAGYGYTF
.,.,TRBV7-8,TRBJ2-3,TGTGCCAGCAGCCCCTCGATTCTTGATACGCAGTATTTT,CASSPSILDTQYF
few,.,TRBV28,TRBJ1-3,TGTGCCAGCAACTCGCGGAGGGGGGTGATTCCCTCTGGAAACACCATATATTTT,CASNSRRGVIPSGNTIYF
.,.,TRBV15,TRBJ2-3,TGTGCCACCAGCAGAGAAGTAACTTCTAGCACAGATACGCAGTATTTT,CATSREVTSSTDTQYF
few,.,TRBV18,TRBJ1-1,TGTGCCAGCTCACCACCGACCCAGGGGAACACTGAAGCTTTCTTT,CASSPPTQGNTEAFF
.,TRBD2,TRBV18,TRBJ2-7,TGTGCCAGCTCCCCGGCCGGGTTAGCGGGAAAGTACTACGAGCAGTACTTC,CASSPAGLAGKYYEQYF
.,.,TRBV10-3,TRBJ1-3,TGTGCCATCAGTGAAATTGGAAACACCATATATTTT,CAISEIGNTIYF
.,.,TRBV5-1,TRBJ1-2,TGCGCCAGCAGCTTGGCAGGGGACTATGGCTACACCTTC,CASSLAGDYGYTF
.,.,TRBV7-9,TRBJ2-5,TGTGCCAGCAGCTATACGGTTAGCGAGACCCAGTACTTC,CASSYTVSETQYF
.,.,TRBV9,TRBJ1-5,TGTGCCAGCAGCCCCCTGGCGGATAGCAATCAGCCCCAGCATTTT,CASSPLADSNQPQHF
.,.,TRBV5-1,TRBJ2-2,TGCGCCAGCAGCTTATTCGTCGACCCCGGGGAGCTGTTTTTT,CASSLFVDPGELFF
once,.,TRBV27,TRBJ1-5,TGTGCCAGCAGTTTAAGAGTCCGGGACCGCCGGCATTTT,CASSLRVRDRRHF
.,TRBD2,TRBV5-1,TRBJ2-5,TGCGCCAGCAGCTCTGGACTAGCGGGAGCGTGGGAGACCCAGTACTTC,CASSSGLAGAWETQYF
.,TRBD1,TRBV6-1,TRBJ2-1,TGTGCCAGCAATCAAGCACGACCGGGACAGGGGGACAATGAGCAGTTCTTC,CASNQARPGQGDNEQFF
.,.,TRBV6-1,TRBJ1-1,TGTGCCAGCAGTCGATTTTCCGGGACCGATGAAGCTTTCTTT,CASSRFSGTDEAFF
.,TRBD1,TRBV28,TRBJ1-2,TGTGCCAGCAGTAATCCCGGGACAGGGGGCGCAGGCTACACCTTC,CASSNPGTGGAGYTF
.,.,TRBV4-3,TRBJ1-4,TGCGCCAGCAGCCAAGATGGCGCGGGACGGGGTGAAAAACTGTTTTTT,CASSQDGAGRGEKLFF
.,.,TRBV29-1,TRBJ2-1,TGCAGCGTTGAATATAGGGGGGGAACTAGCTCCTACAATGAGCAGTTCTTC,CSVEYRGGTSSYNEQFF
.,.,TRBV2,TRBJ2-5,TGTGCCAGCAGTGAAGGAGAGTACCAAGAGACCCAGTACTTC,CASSEGEYQETQYF
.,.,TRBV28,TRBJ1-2,TGTGCCAGCAGTTTATACGCCAGAACTTATAACTATGGCTACACCTTC,CASSLYARTYNYGYTF
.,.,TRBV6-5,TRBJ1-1,TGTGCCAGCACCTTTACAGGGAAGGACACTGAAGCTTTCTTT,CASTFTGKDTEAFF
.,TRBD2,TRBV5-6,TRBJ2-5,TGTGCCAGCAGCTCTAGCGGGAGGGCCAAAGGAGAGACCCAGTACTTC,CASSSSGRAKGETQYF
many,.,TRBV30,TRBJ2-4,TGTGCCTGGAGCCGTGGGGGGACGGGCATTCAGTACTTC,CAWSRGGTGIQYF
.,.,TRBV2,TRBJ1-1,TGTGCCAGCAGTGAGGGACCCTTTTACAGTCAAATGAACACTGAAGCTTTCTTT,CASSEGPFYSQMNTEAFF
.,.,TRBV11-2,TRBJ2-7,TGTGCCAGCAGCACATTGTCCAGGGTCGAGCAGTACTTC,CASSTLSRVEQYF
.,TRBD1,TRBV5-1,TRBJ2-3,TGCGCCAGCAGCTTCGGGACAGGTCCAGATACGCAGTATTTT,CASSFGTGPDTQYF
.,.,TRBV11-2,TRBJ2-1,TGTGCCAGCAGCTCCCCCAGGGGCCGGTACAATGAGCAGTTCTTC,CASSSPRGRYNEQFF
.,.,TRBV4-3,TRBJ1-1,TGCGCCAGCAGCCAAGAACAGGGATTGAACACTGAAGCTTTCTTT,CASSQEQGLNTEAFF
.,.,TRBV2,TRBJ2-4,TGTGCCAGCAGGGGCCAGGAGGACATTCAGTACTTC,CASRGQEDIQYF
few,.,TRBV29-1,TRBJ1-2,TGCAGCGTTGAATCCCAGGCTGGGCATGGCTACACCTTC,CSVESQAGHGYTF
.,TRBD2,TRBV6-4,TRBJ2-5,TGTGCCAGCAGTAGACTAGCGGGAGCGGGAGAGACCCAGTACTTC,CASSRLAGAGETQYF
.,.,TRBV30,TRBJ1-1,TGTGCCTGGAGTGTAAACGCCCAAGCTTTCTTT,CAWSVNAQAFF
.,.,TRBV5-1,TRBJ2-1,TGCGCCAGCAGCTTGGAAACGGTGCAGGGTGAGCAGTTCTTC,CASSLETVQGEQFF
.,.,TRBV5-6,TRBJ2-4,TGTGCCAGCAGCTCGCCGGGACTCTCGAGGGGAGACATTCAGTACTTC,CASSSPGLSRGDIQYF
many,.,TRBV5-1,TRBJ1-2,TGCGCCAGCAGCTTTTCACAGCAATATGGCTACACCTTC,CASSFSQQYGYTF
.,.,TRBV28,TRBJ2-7,TGTGCCAGGATACAGGGTTGGGACTTC,CARIQGWDF
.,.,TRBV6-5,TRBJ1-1,TGTGCCAGCAGTTACCCGGGACTTGCTAGTTTGGCTTTCTTT,CASSYPGLASLAFF
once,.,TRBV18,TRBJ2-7,TGTGCCAGCTCACCACAGACAGCCACCTACGAGCAGTACTTC,CASSPQTATYEQYF
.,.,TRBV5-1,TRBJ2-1,TGCGCCAGCAGCGGATTGGCTAGTTACAATGAGCAGTTCTTC,CASSGLASYNEQFF
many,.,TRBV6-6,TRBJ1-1,TGTGCCAGCAGTCGAACAGGGAACACTGAAGCTTTCTTT,CASSRTGNTEAFF
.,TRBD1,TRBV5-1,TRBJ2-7,TGCGCCAGCAGCCGGACAGGGTACGAGCAGTACTTC,CASSRTGYEQYF
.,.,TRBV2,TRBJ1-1,TGTGCCAGCAGATACAGGCCTCAGAACACTGAAGCTTTCTTT,CASRYRPQNTEAFF
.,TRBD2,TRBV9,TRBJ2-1,TGTGCCAGCAGCGTAAGACTAGCGGCGGGCTCCTACAATGAGCAGTTCTTC,CASSVRLAAGSYNEQFF